One TCR beta chain is described in this entry. As originally analysed: By means of reference gene primer amplification, nucleated cell counts were estimated. Here immunoSEQ multiplex PCR was the method, and the copy in TCRdb shows in-frame clones only, minus some. That table furnishes V, J and clone size, whereas the DNA furnished D and trimming. This sample has more than 200,000 clones, with under 90% found just once. The data are from a study of blood T cell repertoires in COVID-19. Study at large: Specimens from acute and convalescent COVID-19 originated in the United States, Italy and Spain. PBMCs, B-cell-depleted T cells, or T cells provided the cDNA or gDNA that made up the material.

V lost 3 bases to trimming and J lost 1 base; unmatched junction nucleotides: 10. The length of the CDR3 is 18 residues. Germline CDR1 and CDR2: MDHEN and SYDVKM. The origin of this receptor is a man between 60 and 70 years old with acute or convalescent COVID-19. Sequencing input: peripheral blood. The chain employs TRBV28 and TRBJ2-2; 8 bases match TRBD1. The CDR3 nucleotides are TGTGCCAGCAGTTTTCCCATAAAGACAGGGGAGAACACCGGGGAGCTGTTTTTT. This codes for CASSFPIKTGENTGELFF.